This T cell receptor (beta chain) emerged from a study of cytomegalovirus exposure and HLA in healthy donors. Study conclusions and caveats: Confirmation in vitro established that a few CMV-associated chains were specific for CMV antigens.

Sequencing used immunoSEQ multiplex PCR; TCRdb keeps in-frame clones, though not all of them. This repertoire shows about 170,000 clones, 85% to 90% found once; its top ten account for 3.5% to 4.5%. Points on this clone: Its target is unknown.

The CDR3 covers 14 residues. Trimming took 4 bases from V and 8 from J; bases not matched to a gene: 2. The germline CDR1 and CDR2 sequences are MNHNY and SVGAGI (reference sequence). V and J are TRBV6-6 and TRBJ1-4; 12 bases match TRBD1. Sequencing used PBMCs. This TCR came from a man aged 18 to 30 in good health and CMV-seropositive. In DNA form, the CDR3 reads TGTGCCAGCAGTTCCGGGACAGGGGGCGAAAAACTGTTTTTT. This encodes CASSSGTGGEKLFF.